These T cell receptor beta chains were read from a single sample in a study of shared T cell receptors in the human thymus. TCRdb keeps only in-frame clones here, not all; method: immunoSEQ multiplex PCR. The sample contains roughly 68,000 clones, about 95% of which appear only once. Specimen: thymocytes. The receptor set was obtained from a human donor. Both conserved end residues are part of each CDR3. The order of the fields is J gene, clone size, CDR3 length, D gene, V gene, CDR3 DNA, CDR3 protein. The D gene is left open where the match is weak. Only part of the rows carry a size: once, few, many, or a class if the clone is expanded.

TRBJ1-2	NA	16	TRBD1	TRBV5-6	TGTGCCAGCAGCGTAACCCGGGACAGGGTGGAGAATGGCTACACCTTC	CASSVTRDRVENGYTF
TRBJ1-2	once	13	TRBD1	TRBV12-5	TGTGCTAGTGACCCGGGACAGGATTATGGCTACACCTTC	CASDPGQDYGYTF
TRBJ1-1	NA	14	NA	TRBV19	TGTGCCAGTAGTTTTGCAGGAAGGAACACTGAAGCTTTCTTT	CASSFAGRNTEAFF
TRBJ2-3	NA	12	NA	TRBV5-6	TGTGCCAGCAGCTTACAGGAAGCGACGCAGTATTTT	CASSLQEATQYF
TRBJ2-7	NA	15	NA	TRBV5-1	TGCGCCAGCAGCTCCGAGACGGGGACATCCTACGAGCAGTACTTC	CASSSETGTSYEQYF
TRBJ2-7	NA	12	NA	TRBV5-1	TGCGCCAGCAGCATCAGGGACTACGAGCAGTACTTC	CASSIRDYEQYF
TRBJ1-2	NA	14	NA	TRBV6-1	TGTGCCAGCCATGAAGAAGGTAGGGAGAGGGGCTACACCTTC	CASHEEGRERGYTF
TRBJ2-2	NA	17	NA	TRBV14	TGTGCCAGCAGCCAAGATTTGGGGCCAGGGGACACCGGGGAGCTGTTTTTT	CASSQDLGPGDTGELFF
TRBJ2-1	NA	16	NA	TRBV9	TGTGCCAGCAGCGTAGAGCCGGGACCCACCTACAATGAGCAGTTCTTC	CASSVEPGPTYNEQFF
TRBJ2-3	few	18	TRBD2	TRBV9	TGTGCCAGCAGCGTGGCTAGCGGGGGCCTGGTGGCGACAGATACGCAGTATTTT	CASSVASGGLVATDTQYF
TRBJ2-2	NA	16	NA	TRBV12-5	TGTGCTAGTGGTTTGGTTATGCCCCCTTGGACCGGGGAGCTGTTTTTT	CASGLVMPPWTGELFF
TRBJ2-3	NA	17	NA	TRBV11-2	TGTGCCAGCAGCTTAGATTGGCAGGGGACGGGCACAGATACGCAGTATTTT	CASSLDWQGTGTDTQYF
TRBJ2-7	NA	19	TRBD2	TRBV13	TGTGCCAGCAGCTTAGGATTGACTAGCGGGGAGTTCGGGGGCTACGAGCAGTACTTC	CASSLGLTSGEFGGYEQYF
TRBJ2-2	NA	11	NA	TRBV19	TGTGCCAGTAGGTTCACCGGGGAGCTGTTTTTT	CASRFTGELFF
TRBJ1-2	NA	16	NA	TRBV7-9	TGTGCCAGCAGCTTTAATAACAGGGAAACTAACTATGGCTACACCTTC	CASSFNNRETNYGYTF
TRBJ2-5	NA	12	NA	TRBV5-3	TGTGCCAGAAGGGTGGCAGGGACGACCCAGTACTTC	CARRVAGTTQYF
TRBJ1-1	NA	16	TRBD1	TRBV19	TGTGCCAGTAGTATAATGGGGACAGGGTTGAACACTGAAGCTTTCTTT	CASSIMGTGLNTEAFF
TRBJ1-1	NA	17	TRBD1	TRBV6-1	TGTGCCAGCAGTGAATGCCAGGGGGCTAATATGAACACTGAAGCTTTCTTT	CASSECQGANMNTEAFF
TRBJ2-7	NA	15	NA	TRBV5-1	TGCGCCAGCAGCCCCCAGACAGGTAAATGGTACGAGCAGTACTTC	CASSPQTGKWYEQYF
TRBJ1-5	NA	16	NA	TRBV7-2	TGTGCCAGCAGCTCCCTAGGTCCCGGCCCCAATCAGCCCCAGCATTTT	CASSSLGPGPNQPQHF
TRBJ2-3	NA	18	TRBD1	TRBV4-3	TGCGCCAGCAGCCAAGAGGGGCGACAGGGCCCTTACACAGATACGCAGTATTTT	CASSQEGRQGPYTDTQYF
TRBJ1-1	NA	18	NA	TRBV7-9	TGTGCCAGCAGCTTCCGGAGGAAGGGAGAAAGCCAGAAGACTGAAGCTTTCTTT	CASSFRRKGESQKTEAFF
TRBJ2-7	NA	14	NA	TRBV4-1	TGCGCCAGCAGCCAAGGGACCACTACCTACGAGCAGTACTTC	CASSQGTTTYEQYF
TRBJ2-7	NA	14	NA	TRBV7-2	TGTGCCAGCAGCCCAGTCCGGGAGACCTACGAGCAGTACTTC	CASSPVRETYEQYF
TRBJ2-3	once	15	NA	TRBV9	TGTGCCAGCAGCGTCGGAACAGGGTTCACAGATACGCAGTATTTT	CASSVGTGFTDTQYF
TRBJ1-2	NA	14	NA	TRBV6-4	TGTGCCAGCAGTGACTCAGAGGGGGGGCATGGCTACACCTTC	CASSDSEGGHGYTF